This T cell receptor beta chain was obtained from a study of identical twins. Study observations and caveats: Carriage of fewer insertions was seen in abundant cord blood beta clonotypes, whereas memory repertoires showed none.

The germline CDR1 and CDR2 sequences are SGHVS and FQNEAQ. Trimming left V 2 bases short and J 4 bases short, with 10 bases between. This CDR3 is 14 amino acids long. At least ten counts were recorded for this clonotype. What it recognizes is unknown. A template switching step contributed a universal primer site, while unique molecular identifiers were present in the cDNA. TCRdb independently ran MiXCR on the 5' RACE reads; one entry per CDR3 protein. The table lists about 240,000 distinct CDR3 sequences, 6% to 8.5% of them singletons, with around 5% in the top ten. These data were likewise used in another study, on yellow fever vaccine responses in identical twins. This second study says: Twins' vaccine T cell responses reportedly seemed partly convergent and partly personalized.

V and J are TRBV7-8 and TRBJ2-3; D is ambiguous. Sequencing was performed on CD8+ T cells sorted from blood. The source is a woman in her late teens or twenties in good health. CDR3 sequence: CASSLFVVADTQYF. The DNA for the CDR3 is TGTGCCAGCAGCTTATTTGTTGTGGCAGATACGCAGTATTTT.